This entry concerns a single T cell receptor beta chain. This CDR3 is 15 amino acids long. V shed 1 base and J 3 bases; nucleotides not matched to a gene: 6. The germline V gene has CDR1 MNHNS and CDR2 SASEGT. The sample is drawn from a study of glioma-infiltrating T cells after dendritic cell vaccination. Study context: Monocyte-derived dendritic cells, cultured seven days with IL-4 and GM-CSF, were pulsed with autologous tumor lysate. At biweekly intervals, patients got three intradermal dendritic cell vaccine injections.

This sample's time point: after dendritic cell vaccination, including at tumor progression/relapse. No glioblastoma patient carried an isocitrate dehydrogenase mutation. Using immunoSEQ multiplex PCR, the repertoire was profiled, and TCRdb retains in-frame clones only, with some absent. Here the sample spans approximately 99,000 clones, 75% to 90% being singletons. Here the sequenced sample was blood, taken after dendritic cell vaccination. The receptor's source is a human donor with glioblastoma. The rearrangement uses TRBV6-1 and TRBJ2-7, with 7 bases matching TRBD2. The CDR3 DNA follows: TGTGCCAGCAGTGAAGGGGGGGGACTAAACTACGAGCAGTACTTC. It yields the protein CASSEGGGLNYEQYF.